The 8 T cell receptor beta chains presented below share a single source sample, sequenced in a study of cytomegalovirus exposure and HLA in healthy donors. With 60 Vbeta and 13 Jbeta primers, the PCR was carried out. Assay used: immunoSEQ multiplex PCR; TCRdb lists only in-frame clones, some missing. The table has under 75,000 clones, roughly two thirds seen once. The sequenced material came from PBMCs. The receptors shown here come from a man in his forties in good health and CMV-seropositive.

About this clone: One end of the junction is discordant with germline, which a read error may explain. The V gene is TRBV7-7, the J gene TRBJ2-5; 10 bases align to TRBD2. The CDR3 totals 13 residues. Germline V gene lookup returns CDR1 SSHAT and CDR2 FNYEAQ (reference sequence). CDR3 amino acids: CASSLDSGRSQYF. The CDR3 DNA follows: TGTGCTAGCAGCTTAGATAGCGGGAGGTCACAGTACTTC.

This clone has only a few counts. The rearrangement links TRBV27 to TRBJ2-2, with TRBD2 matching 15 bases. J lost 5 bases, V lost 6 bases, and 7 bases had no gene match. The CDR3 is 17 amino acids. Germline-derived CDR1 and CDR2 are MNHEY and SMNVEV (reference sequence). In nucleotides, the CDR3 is TGTGCCAGCAGGTCAGGGACTAGCGGGAGGAAGACCGGGGAGCTGTTTTTT. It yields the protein CASRSGTSGRKTGELFF.

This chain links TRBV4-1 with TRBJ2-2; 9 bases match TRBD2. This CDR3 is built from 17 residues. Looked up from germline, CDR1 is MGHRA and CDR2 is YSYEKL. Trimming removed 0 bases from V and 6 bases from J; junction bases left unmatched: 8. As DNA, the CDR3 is TGCGCCAGCAGCCAAGATTCAGGACTAGCGTATGCCGGGGAGCTGTTTTTT. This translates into CASSQDSGLAYAGELFF.

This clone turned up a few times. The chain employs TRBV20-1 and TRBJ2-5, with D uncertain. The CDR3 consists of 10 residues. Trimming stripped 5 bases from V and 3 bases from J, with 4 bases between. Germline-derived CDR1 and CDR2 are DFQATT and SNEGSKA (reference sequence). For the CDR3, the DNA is TGCAGTGCTCCAAAAGAGACCCAGTACTTC. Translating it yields CSAPKETQYF.

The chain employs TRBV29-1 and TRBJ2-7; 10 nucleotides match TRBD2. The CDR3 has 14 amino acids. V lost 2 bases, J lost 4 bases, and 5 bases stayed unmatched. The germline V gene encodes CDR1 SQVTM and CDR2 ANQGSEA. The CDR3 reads CSVELAGERYEQYF. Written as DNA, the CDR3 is TGCAGCGTTGAACTAGCGGGAGAAAGGTACGAGCAGTACTTC.

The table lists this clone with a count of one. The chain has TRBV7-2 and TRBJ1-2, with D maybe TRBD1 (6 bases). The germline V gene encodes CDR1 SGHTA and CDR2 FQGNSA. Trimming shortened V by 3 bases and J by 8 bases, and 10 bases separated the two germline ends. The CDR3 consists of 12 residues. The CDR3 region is CASSLGTRGYTF. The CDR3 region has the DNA TGTGCCAGCAGCTTGGGGACACGGGGCTACACCTTC. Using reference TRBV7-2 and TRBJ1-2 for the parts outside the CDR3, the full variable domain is GAGVSQSPSNKVTEKGKDVELRCDPISGHTALYWYRQSLGQGLEFLIYFQGNSAPDKSGLPSDRFSAERTGGSVSTLTIQRTQQEDSAVYLCASSLGTRGYTFGSGTRLTVV.

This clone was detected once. Here the CDR3 reads CASTTRGGDGYTF. Here the CDR3 DNA reads TGTGCCAGTACTACCCGTGGGGGGGATGGCTACACCTTC. The chain recombines TRBV2 with TRBJ1-2; D may be TRBD1 (5 bases). There are 13 residues in the CDR3. Germline CDR1 SNHLY, CDR2 FYNNEI. Trimming took off 9 bases at V and 6 bases at J, with 17 bases between the two ends. The whole variable domain, remainder taken from reference TRBV2 and TRBJ1-2, is EPEVTQTPSHQVTQMGQEVILRCVPISNHLYFYWYRQILGQKVEFLVSFYNNEISEKSEIFDDQFSVERPDGSNFTLKIRSTKLEDSAMYFCASTTRGGDGYTFGSGTRLTVV.

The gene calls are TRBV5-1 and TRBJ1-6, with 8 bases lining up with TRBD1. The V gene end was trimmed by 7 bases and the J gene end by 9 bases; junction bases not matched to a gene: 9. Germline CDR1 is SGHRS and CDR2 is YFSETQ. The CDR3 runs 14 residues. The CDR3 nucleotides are TGCGCCAGCGGGACGGACAGGGATCTTTCACCCCTCCACTTT. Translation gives CASGTDRDLSPLHF.